The 23 T cell receptor beta chains given below trace back to one sample, sequenced in a study of yellow fever vaccine responses in identical twins. TCRdb passed the RT-PCR reads through MiXCR, listing each CDR3 protein once. This sample has about 2,200 distinct CDR3 sequences, with around four fifths found just once. Sequenced material: T cells from blood (PBMCs), unsorted or a sorted subset (not recorded which), taken before or after yellow fever vaccination (not recorded which). Receptors originate from a woman between 18 and 29 years old who received the yellow fever vaccine.

The rearrangement joins TRBV24-1 to TRBJ1-2, with D tentatively TRBD1 (6 bases). Trimming removed 3 bases from V and 6 bases from J, with 13 bases in between. The CDR3 length is 14 residues. The germline V gene has CDR1 KGHDR and CDR2 SFDVKD. CDR3 protein: CATSDLDRSDGYTF. The CDR3 DNA reads TGTGCCACCAGTGATCTAGACAGGTCGGATGGCTACACCTTC.

The CDR3 region is CASSDLSGTEAFF. CDR3 DNA: TGTGCCAGCAGTGATCTATCGGGGACTGAAGCTTTCTTT. This rearrangement joins TRBV2 to TRBJ1-1; D gene uncertain. CDR1 is SNHLY and CDR2 is FYNNEI in the germline V gene. The CDR3 extends over 13 amino acids. Trimming took off 3 bases at V and 5 bases at J, with 10 bases between the two ends.

The V and J genes are TRBV3-1 and TRBJ1-1, with 9 bases that match TRBD1. Trimming at V came to 6 bases and at J to 3 bases, leaving 5 bases not matched to a gene. This CDR3 region has 14 residues. Germline CDR1 is LGHDT and CDR2 is YNNKEL (reference sequence). CDR3 sequence reads: CASRLGTGYTEAFF. The CDR3 coding sequence is TGTGCCAGCAGACTGGGGACAGGGTACACTGAAGCTTTCTTT.

DNA of the CDR3: TGTGCCAGCAGCCCCACAGGGAACACTGAAGCTTTCTTT. This gives the protein CASSPTGNTEAFF. The rearrangement links TRBV12-3 or TRBV12-4 to TRBJ1-1; maybe TRBD1 (5 bases). The CDR3 covers 13 residues. The V gene lost 6 bases and the J gene lost 1 base, with 9 bases spanning the gap.

This rearrangement joins TRBV29-1 to TRBJ2-7, with D possibly TRBD1 on 7 matching bases. V was clipped by 6 bases and J by 6 bases, with 12 bases between them. The CDR3 runs to 11 residues. Per the germline V gene, CDR1 is SQVTM and CDR2 is ANQGSEA. In DNA, the CDR3 is TGCAGCGTCCATCAGGGGGGCGAGCAGTACGTC. It encodes CSVHQGGEQYV.

This chain joins TRBV2 and TRBJ1-2, with D perhaps TRBD1 (5 bases). Trimming left V 6 bases short and J 3 bases short, with 14 bases between. In germline, CDR1 is SNHLY, CDR2 FYNNEI. This CDR3 contains 14 residues. CDR3 nucleotide sequence: TGTGCCAGCAGAGAACTGACAGTCTACTATGGCTACACCTTC. This gives the protein CASRELTVYYGYTF.

J is TRBJ2-3 and V is TRBV11-1; 10 positions match TRBD2. Germline CDR1 SGHAT, CDR2 FQDESV (reference sequence). V gave up 5 bases and J gave up 3 bases; unmatched junction bases: 8. The CDR3 has 16 amino acids. CDR3 amino acids: CASSPLAGEMTDTQYF. DNA of the CDR3: TGTGCCAGCAGCCCCCTAGCGGGGGAGATGACAGATACGCAGTATTTT. The whole variable domain, remainder taken from reference TRBV11-1 and TRBJ2-3, is EAEVAQSPRYKITEKSQAVAFWCDPISGHATLYWYRQILGQGPELLVQFQDESVVDDSQLPKDRFSAERLKGVDSTLKIQPAELGDSAMYLCASSPLAGEMTDTQYFGPGTRLTVL.

This rearrangement joins TRBV10-3 to TRBJ1-3; D is ambiguous. This CDR3 is built from 17 residues. V was trimmed by 2 bases and J by 0 bases, leaving 14 bases between them. The V gene's germline CDR1 is ENHRY and CDR2 SYGVKD. CDR3 sequence: CAISEAAPSFSGNTIYF. CDR3 DNA: TGTGCCATCAGTGAGGCAGCACCCTCCTTCTCTGGAAACACCATATATTTT.

This rearrangement joins TRBV5-1 to TRBJ1-2; no clear D. Germline V gene data show CDR1 as SGHRS and CDR2 as YFSETQ. Between the trimmed V and J ends, which lost 0 bases and 8 bases, there was a span of 11 bases. The CDR3 is 13 amino acids. The CDR3 DNA reads as TGCGCCAGCAGCTTGGTTGGACGTCTCGGCTACACCTTC. Translation: CASSLVGRLGYTF.

The J gene is TRBJ2-6, the V gene TRBV3-1; TRBD1 might be the D (6 bases). The CDR3 sequence is 17 residues long. With 6 bases removed from V and 4 bases from J, the gap between germline ends came to 19 bases. Germline values: CDR1 LGHDT, CDR2 YNNKEL (reference sequence). CDR3 bases: TGTGCCAGCAGTCAGCTAGATTCCGGGACAGGGGCCAACGTCCTGACTTTC. Its protein product is CASSQLDSGTGANVLTF. The entire variable domain, with the rest obtained from reference TRBV3-1 and TRBJ2-6, is as follows: DTAVSQTPKYLVTQMGNDKSIKCEQNLGHDTMYWYKQDSKKFLKIMFSYNNKELIINETVPNRFSPKSPDKAHLNLHINSLELGDSAVYFCASSQLDSGTGANVLTFGAGSRLTVL.

The chain has TRBV5-4 and TRBJ2-7, with a possible D match to TRBD2 (6 bases). V was shortened by 0 bases and J by 1 base, with 11 bases between the two germline ends. The CDR3 has 15 residues. CDR1 is SGHNT, CDR2 YYREEE, per germline (reference sequence). For the CDR3, the DNA is TGTGCCAGCAGCTTGGGGGGACTCTTATCCTACGAGCAGTACTTC. Its protein product is CASSLGGLLSYEQYF.

This chain joins TRBV11-3 and TRBJ1-1; D remains unclear. This CDR3 is 13 amino acids long. The ends were cut back, 7 bases at V and 1 base at J, with 10 bases in the middle. From germline, CDR1 is SGHNT and CDR2 YENEEA. CDR3: CASTPLANTEAFF. The CDR3 region has the DNA TGTGCCAGCACCCCCTTGGCGAACACTGAAGCTTTCTTT.

The chain joins TRBV7-9 to TRBJ1-2; D is possibly TRBD1 (6 bases). Germline-derived CDR1 and CDR2 are SEHNR and FQNEAQ (reference sequence). The CDR3 totals 13 residues. The V end was cut by 5 bases, the J end by 8 bases, with 15 bases between. CDR3 loop: CASSQGPQGGYTF. CDR3 sequence (DNA): TGTGCCAGCAGCCAGGGCCCTCAGGGGGGCTACACCTTC.

This clonotype appeared a single time. J is TRBJ2-7 and V is TRBV12-3 or TRBV12-4; D is unresolved. CDR3 size: 13 residues. The ends were cut back, 3 bases at V and 3 bases at J, with 9 bases in the middle. CDR3 sequence (DNA): TGTGCCAGCAGTTTTTCCCGCAACTACGAGCAGTACTTC. As protein: CASSFSRNYEQYF.

In its sample, this clonotype was seen once. The chain employs TRBV18 and TRBJ2-1; possible D gene TRBD1, 6 bases. The CDR3 has 15 amino acids. V was trimmed by 2 bases and J by 4 bases, leaving 12 bases between them. Germline CDR1 KGHSH, CDR2 LQKENI. The CDR3 DNA reads as TGTGCCAGCTCACCAACTGGGGGCTCTTACAATGAGCAGTTCTTC. Protein product: CASSPTGGSYNEQFF. The whole variable domain, filled in from reference TRBV18 and TRBJ2-1, reads NAGVMQNPRHLVRRRGQEARLRCSPMKGHSHVYWYRQLPEEGLKFMVYLQKENIIDESGMPKERFSAEFPKEGPSILRIQQVVRGDSAAYFCASSPTGGSYNEQFFGPGTRLTVL.

The genes are TRBV2 and TRBJ2-7; the match to TRBD1 covers 10 bases. V gave up 8 bases and J gave up 5 bases; unmatched junction bases: 6. The germline gives CDR1 SNHLY, CDR2 FYNNEI. This CDR3 is 13 amino acids long. The CDR3 is CASYRDRGHEQYF. In DNA form, the CDR3 reads TGTGCCAGCTACCGGGACAGGGGCCACGAGCAGTACTTC.

V usage is TRBV5-4 and J usage is TRBJ1-5; 8 bases line up with TRBD1. J was trimmed by 6 bases and V by 0 bases; bases with no gene match: 2. The CDR3 has 14 residues. Germline-derived CDR1 and CDR2 are SGHNT and YYREEE (reference sequence). CDR3 region: CASSLETGGQPQHF. The DNA for the CDR3 is TGTGCCAGCAGCTTGGAAACAGGGGGTCAGCCCCAGCATTTT. Full variable domain (missing parts from reference TRBV5-4 and TRBJ1-5): ETGVTQSPTHLIKTRGQQVTLRCSSQSGHNTVSWYQQALGQGPQFIFQYYREEENGRGNFPPRFSGLQFPNYSSELNVNALELDDSALYLCASSLETGGQPQHFGDGTRLSIL.

This clonotype was counted between two and nine times. The chain is built from TRBV15 and TRBJ1-1; D remains unclear. This CDR3 has 12 residues. Germline V CDR1 and CDR2: LNHNV, YYDKDF (reference sequence). V shed 5 bases and J shed 1 base, with 5 bases lying between them. The CDR3 DNA reads TGTGCCACCAGCCGCGGGAACACTGAAGCTTTCTTT. Its translation is CATSRGNTEAFF.

The chain employs TRBV18 and TRBJ2-1; D is unresolved. The CDR3 runs 14 residues. Germline V gene data show CDR1 as KGHSH and CDR2 as LQKENI. Trimming removed 4 bases from V and 2 bases from J, with 9 bases in between. This CDR3 reads CASSLTVTYNEQFF. In DNA form, the CDR3 reads TGTGCCAGCTCACTGACCGTCACCTACAATGAGCAGTTCTTC.

The gene calls are TRBV28 and TRBJ2-3; D gene unclear. The CDR3 is made up of 10 amino acids. Trimming removed 7 bases from V and 6 bases from J, with 5 bases in between. Germline CDR1 reads MDHEN; CDR2 reads SYDVKM. The CDR3 reads CASTADTQYF. DNA for the CDR3: TGTGCCAGCACGGCGGATACGCAGTATTTT. The whole variable domain, filled in from reference TRBV28 and TRBJ2-3, reads DVKVTQSSRYLVKRTGEKVFLECVQDMDHENMFWYRQDPGLGLRLIYFSYDVKMKEKGDIPEGYSVSREKKERFSLILESASTNQTSMYLCASTADTQYFGPGTRLTVL.

The rearrangement joins TRBV11-3 to TRBJ2-7; D is possibly TRBD2 (6 bases). V was cut by 1 base and J by 3 bases, with 13 bases left in between. Germline CDR1 reads SGHNT; CDR2 reads YENEEA. This CDR3 region has 15 residues. The CDR3 sequence is CASSLGQSGVYEQYV. The CDR3 DNA follows: TGTGCCAGCAGCTTAGGACAGTCGGGGGTCTACGAGCAGTACGTC.

This chain connects TRBV25-1 to TRBJ1-4; possible D gene TRBD1, 5 bases. CDR1 is MGHDK, CDR2 SYGVNS, per germline. Between the trimmed V and J ends, which lost 2 bases and 6 bases, there was a span of 10 bases. This CDR3 is built from 14 residues. The CDR3 region has the DNA TGTGCCAGCAGTGAAGCAGGGCCGTATGAAAAACTGTTTTTT. Translation gives CASSEAGPYEKLFF.

The chain is built from TRBV7-9 and TRBJ1-3, with 8 bases aligning to TRBD1. The germline gives CDR1 SEHNR, CDR2 FQNEAQ (reference sequence). CDR3 length equals 12 residues. V lost 5 bases and J lost 9; bases outside the gene matches: 3. CDR3: CASSQGAGTIYF. Written as DNA, the CDR3 is TGTGCCAGCAGCCAGGGGGCCGGCACCATATATTTT.